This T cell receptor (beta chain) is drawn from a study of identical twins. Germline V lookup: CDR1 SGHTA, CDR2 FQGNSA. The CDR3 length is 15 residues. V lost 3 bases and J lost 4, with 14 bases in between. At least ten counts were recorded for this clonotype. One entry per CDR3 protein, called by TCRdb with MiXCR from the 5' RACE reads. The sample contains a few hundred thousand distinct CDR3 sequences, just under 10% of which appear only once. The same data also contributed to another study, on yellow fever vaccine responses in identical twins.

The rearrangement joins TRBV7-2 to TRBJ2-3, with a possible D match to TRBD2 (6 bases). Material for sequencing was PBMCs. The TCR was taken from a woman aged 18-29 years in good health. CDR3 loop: CASSFGGVRADTQYF. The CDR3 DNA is TGTGCCAGCAGCTTCGGGGGAGTGCGTGCAGATACGCAGTATTTT.